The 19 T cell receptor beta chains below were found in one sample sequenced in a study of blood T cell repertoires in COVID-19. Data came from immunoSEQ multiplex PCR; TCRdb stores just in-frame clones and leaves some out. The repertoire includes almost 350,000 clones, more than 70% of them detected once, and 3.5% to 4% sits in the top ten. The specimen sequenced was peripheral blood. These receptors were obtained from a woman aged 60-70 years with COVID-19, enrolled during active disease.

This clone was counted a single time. For the CDR3, the DNA is TGTGCCAGCAGGGGGGGAGGGGGTAACGAGCAGTACTTC. This codes for CASRGGGGNEQYF. The chain is built from TRBV2 and TRBJ2-7; weak D call: TRBD2 (7 bases). The CDR3 consists of 13 residues. In germline, CDR1 is SNHLY, CDR2 FYNNEI. V was shortened by 6 bases and J by 5 bases, with 14 bases between the two germline ends. Combining the CDR3 with reference TRBV2 and TRBJ2-7 gives the whole variable domain EPEVTQTPSHQVTQMGQEVILRCVPISNHLYFYWYRQILGQKVEFLVSFYNNEISEKSEIFDDQFSVERPDGSNFTLKIRSTKLEDSAMYFCASRGGGGNEQYFGPGTRLTVT.

The CDR3 reads CASSSGQEETQYF. The DNA for the CDR3 is TGTGCCAGCAGCTCGGGACAGGAAGAGACCCAGTACTTC. The V call is TRBV7-6, the J call TRBJ2-5; 8 nucleotides match TRBD1. Germline V lookup: CDR1 SGHVS, CDR2 FNYEAQ. Trimming took 4 bases from V and 3 from J; bases not matched to a gene: 1. The CDR3 is 13 residues long.

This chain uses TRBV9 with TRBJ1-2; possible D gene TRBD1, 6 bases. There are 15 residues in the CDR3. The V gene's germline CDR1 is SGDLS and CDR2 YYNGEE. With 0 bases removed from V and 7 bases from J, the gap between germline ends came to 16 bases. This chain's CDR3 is CASSVAGARNGGYTF. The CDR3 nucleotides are TGTGCCAGCAGCGTAGCAGGGGCGCGGAATGGTGGCTACACCTTC.

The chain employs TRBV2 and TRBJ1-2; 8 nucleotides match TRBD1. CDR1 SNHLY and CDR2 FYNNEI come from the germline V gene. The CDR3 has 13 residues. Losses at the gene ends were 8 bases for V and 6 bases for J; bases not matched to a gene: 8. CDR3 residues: CASLVGGQDGYTF. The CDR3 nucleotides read TGTGCCAGCCTGGTTGGGGGACAGGATGGCTACACCTTC.

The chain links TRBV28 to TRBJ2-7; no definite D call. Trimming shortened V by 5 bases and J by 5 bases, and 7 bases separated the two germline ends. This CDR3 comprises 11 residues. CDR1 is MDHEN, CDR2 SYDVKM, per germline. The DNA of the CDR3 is TGTGCCAGCAGTATCCGGGACGAGCAGTACTTC. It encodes CASSIRDEQYF.

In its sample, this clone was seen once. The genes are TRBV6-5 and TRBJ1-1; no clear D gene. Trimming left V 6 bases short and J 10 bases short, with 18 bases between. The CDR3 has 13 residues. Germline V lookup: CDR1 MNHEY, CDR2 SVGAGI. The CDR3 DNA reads TGTGCCAGCAGCCTAGTGGTGGCCGATGGAGCTTTCTTT. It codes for CASSLVVADGAFF.

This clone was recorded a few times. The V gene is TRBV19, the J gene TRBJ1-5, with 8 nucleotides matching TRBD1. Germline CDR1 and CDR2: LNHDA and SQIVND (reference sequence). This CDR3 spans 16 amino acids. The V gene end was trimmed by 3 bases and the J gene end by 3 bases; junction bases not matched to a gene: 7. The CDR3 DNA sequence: TGTGCCAGTAGTATCCCGACAGGGGCCGCCAATCAGCCCCAGCATTTT. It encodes CASSIPTGAANQPQHF.

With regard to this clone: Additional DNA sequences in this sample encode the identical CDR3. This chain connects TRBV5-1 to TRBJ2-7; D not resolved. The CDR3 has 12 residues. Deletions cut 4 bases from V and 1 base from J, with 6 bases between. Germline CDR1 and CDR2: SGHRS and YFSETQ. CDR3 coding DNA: TGCGCCAGCAGCCCCAATTCCTACGAGCAGTACTTC. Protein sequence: CASSPNSYEQYF.

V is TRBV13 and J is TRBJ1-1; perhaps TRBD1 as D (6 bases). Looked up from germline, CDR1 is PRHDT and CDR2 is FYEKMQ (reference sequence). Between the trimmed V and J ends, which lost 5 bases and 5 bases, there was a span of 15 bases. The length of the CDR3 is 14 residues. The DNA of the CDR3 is TGTGCCAGCAGCCGGGACACTGAACAGACTGAAGCTTTCTTT. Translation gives CASSRDTEQTEAFF.

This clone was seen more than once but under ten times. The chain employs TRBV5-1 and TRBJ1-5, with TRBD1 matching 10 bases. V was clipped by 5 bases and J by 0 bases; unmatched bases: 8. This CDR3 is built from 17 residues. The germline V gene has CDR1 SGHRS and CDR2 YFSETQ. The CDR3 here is CASSPGQGGYSNQPQHF. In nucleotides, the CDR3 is TGCGCCAGCAGTCCCGGACAGGGGGGATATAGCAATCAGCCCCAGCATTTT.

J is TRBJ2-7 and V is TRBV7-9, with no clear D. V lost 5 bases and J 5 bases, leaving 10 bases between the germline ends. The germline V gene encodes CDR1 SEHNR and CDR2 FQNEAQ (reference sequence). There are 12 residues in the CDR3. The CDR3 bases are TGTGCCAGCAGCCCCCATTCGGACGAGCAGTACTTC. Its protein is CASSPHSDEQYF.

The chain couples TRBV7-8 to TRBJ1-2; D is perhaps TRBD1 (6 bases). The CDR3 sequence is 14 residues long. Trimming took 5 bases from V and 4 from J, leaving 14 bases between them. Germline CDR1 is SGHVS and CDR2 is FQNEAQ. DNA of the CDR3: TGTGCCAGCAGCCCCGAGGGGGGGGGCTATGGCTACACCTTC. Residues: CASSPEGGGYGYTF.

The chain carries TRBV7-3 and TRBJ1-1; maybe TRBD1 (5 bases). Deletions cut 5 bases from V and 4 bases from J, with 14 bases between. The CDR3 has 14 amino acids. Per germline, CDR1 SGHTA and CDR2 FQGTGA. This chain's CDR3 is CASSKVGTLTEAFF. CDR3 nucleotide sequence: TGTGCCAGCAGCAAAGTAGGGACTCTCACTGAAGCTTTCTTT.

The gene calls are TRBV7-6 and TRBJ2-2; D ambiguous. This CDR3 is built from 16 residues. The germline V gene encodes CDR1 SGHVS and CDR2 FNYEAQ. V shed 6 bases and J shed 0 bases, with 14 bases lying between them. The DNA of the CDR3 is TGTGCCAGCAGTCCCCGCAGTATCGCGAACACCGGGGAGCTGTTTTTT. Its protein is CASSPRSIANTGELFF.

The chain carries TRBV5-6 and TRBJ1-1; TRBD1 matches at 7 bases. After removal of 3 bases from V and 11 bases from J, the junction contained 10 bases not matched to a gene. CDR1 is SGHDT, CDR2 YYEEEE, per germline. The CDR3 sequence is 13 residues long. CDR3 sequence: CASSSKGAYYAFF. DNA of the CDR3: TGTGCCAGCAGCTCTAAGGGGGCTTATTACGCTTTCTTT.

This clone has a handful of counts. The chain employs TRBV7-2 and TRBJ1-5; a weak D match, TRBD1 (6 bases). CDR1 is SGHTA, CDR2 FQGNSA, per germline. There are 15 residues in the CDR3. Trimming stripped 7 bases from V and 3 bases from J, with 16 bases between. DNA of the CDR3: TGTGCCAGCACCCCACGAGGGGGGGTCAATCAGCCCCAGCATTTT. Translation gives CASTPRGGVNQPQHF.

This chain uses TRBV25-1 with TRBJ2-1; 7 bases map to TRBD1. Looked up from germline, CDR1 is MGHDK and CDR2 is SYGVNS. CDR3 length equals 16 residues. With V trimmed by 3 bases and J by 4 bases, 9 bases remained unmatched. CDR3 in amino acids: CASSDRQGGAYNEQFF. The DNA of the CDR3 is TGTGCCAGCAGTGACCGGCAAGGGGGCGCGTACAATGAGCAGTTCTTC.

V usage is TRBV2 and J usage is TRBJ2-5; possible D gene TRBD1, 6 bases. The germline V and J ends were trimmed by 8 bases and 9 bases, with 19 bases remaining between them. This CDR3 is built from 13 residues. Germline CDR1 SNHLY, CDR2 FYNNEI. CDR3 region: CASSAPGPGAQYF. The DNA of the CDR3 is TGTGCCAGCTCCGCGCCGGGGCCAGGGGCCCAGTACTTC.

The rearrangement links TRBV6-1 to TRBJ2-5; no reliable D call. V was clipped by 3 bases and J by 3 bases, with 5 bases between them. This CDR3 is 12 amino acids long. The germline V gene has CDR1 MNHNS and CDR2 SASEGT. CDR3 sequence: CASSDVEETQYF. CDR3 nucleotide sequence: TGTGCCAGCAGTGATGTAGAAGAGACCCAGTACTTC.